The 20 T cell receptor beta chains listed next were all sequenced from one sample in a study of T cells in Graves' hyperthyroidism and ophthalmopathy. RNA transcripts were the template for amplifying TCR beta CDR3 regions. First-round RT-PCR targeting the TCR CDR3 was performed with the HTBI primer set. TCRdb analysed the multiplex PCR reads with MiXCR anew, one entry per CDR3 protein. The sample records approximately 400,000 distinct CDR3 sequences, approximately 14% being singletons. The sample was blood. These receptors were collected from a woman aged 18-29 years with Graves' hyperthyroidism.

There are many counts of this clonotype. The V and J genes are TRBV3-1 and TRBJ2-1, with 7 positions matching TRBD1. The CDR3 loop spans 14 amino acids. Trimming removed 4 bases from V and 3 bases from J; junction bases left unmatched: 3. Germline V gives CDR1 LGHDT, CDR2 YNNKEL (reference sequence). As DNA, the CDR3 is TGTGCCAGCAGCCCCGGACAGGTCTACAATGAGCAGTTCTTC. Translation: CASSPGQVYNEQFF.

This clonotype was recorded at least ten times. The V and J genes are TRBV5-1 and TRBJ2-7; D gene ambiguous. V was pared by 2 bases and J by 5 bases, with 14 bases between. The CDR3 loop spans 14 amino acids. Looked up from germline, CDR1 is SGHRS and CDR2 is YFSETQ. CDR3 amino acids: CASSFGSPRDEQYF. CDR3 DNA sequence: TGCGCCAGCAGCTTCGGTAGCCCGAGAGACGAGCAGTACTTC.

This clonotype was detected ten times or more. The J gene is TRBJ2-3, the V gene TRBV28, with 8 positions matching TRBD2. CDR3 size: 16 residues. CDR1 is MDHEN and CDR2 is SYDVKM in the germline V gene. V gave up 1 base and J gave up 2 bases; unmatched junction bases: 5. In DNA form, the CDR3 reads TGTGCCAGCAGTTTATCCGGGGGGGGCACCACAGATACGCAGTATTTT. Translated, it gives CASSLSGGGTTDTQYF.

There are many counts of this clonotype. The chain links TRBV28 to TRBJ1-5; D perhaps matches TRBD1 (6 bases). The CDR3 contains 17 residues. V lost 7 bases and J lost 0, with 19 bases in between. CDR1 and CDR2 (germline): MDHEN, SYDVKM. In nucleotides, the CDR3 is TGTGCCAGCAAGTCGATCTGGGACACCTATAGCAATCAGCCCCAGCATTTT. This codes for CASKSIWDTYSNQPQHF. Looking up the rest from reference TRBV28 and TRBJ1-5 gives the full variable domain: DVKVTQSSRYLVKRTGEKVFLECVQDMDHENMFWYRQDPGLGLRLIYFSYDVKMKEKGDIPEGYSVSREKKERFSLILESASTNQTSMYLCASKSIWDTYSNQPQHFGDGTRLSIL.

At least ten counts were recorded for this clonotype. The J gene is TRBJ1-3, the V gene TRBV29-1; D is possibly TRBD1 (6 bases). Trimming pared 4 bases from V and 4 bases from J, leaving 8 bases between. The V gene's germline CDR1 is SQVTM and CDR2 ANQGSEA. The CDR3 is 12 residues long. This CDR3 is CSVVGQGNTIYF. The CDR3 DNA reads as TGCAGCGTTGTTGGACAGGGAAACACCATATATTTT.

On this clonotype itself: Possible read error: a much larger clone is one base away. The chain employs TRBV27 and TRBJ2-1; weak D call: TRBD2 (6 bases). This CDR3 is 15 amino acids long. The germline CDR1 and CDR2 sequences are MNHEY and SMNVEV (reference sequence). This CDR3 reads CASTPSAFSYDEQFF. DNA of the CDR3: TGTGCCAGCACCCCTAGCGCATTCTCCTACGATGAGCAGTTCTTC.

Points on this clonotype: Being one base from a much bigger clone, this may be a read error. The chain uses TRBV2 and TRBJ1-5; D not certain. This CDR3 spans 13 amino acids. Trimming removed 7 bases at V and 6 bases at J, with 13 bases between. Germline assignment: CDR1 SNHLY and CDR2 FYNNEI. CDR3 amino acids: CASTVGMGQPQHF. Here the CDR3 DNA reads TGTGCCAGCACGGTAGGGATGGGTCAGCCCCAGCATTTT.

This clonotype came up a few times. The chain combines TRBV10-3 with TRBJ2-2, with D perhaps matching TRBD2 (6 bases). This CDR3 has 14 residues. V lost 10 bases and J 5 bases, leaving 17 bases between the germline ends. The germline CDR1 and CDR2 sequences are ENHRY and SYGVKD. The DNA of the CDR3 is TGTGCCAGCGGAGGGGAAAAACGGACCGGGGAGCTGTTTTTT. Encoded protein: CASGGEKRTGELFF.

There are many counts of this clonotype. The genes are TRBV28 and TRBJ2-3; possibly TRBD2 for D (5 bases). CDR3 length: 12 amino acids. The V end was cut by 3 bases, the J end by 6 bases, with 7 bases between. CDR1 and CDR2 (germline): MDHEN, SYDVKM. The CDR3 coding sequence is TGTGCCAGCAGTTTGGGAGTTGATACGCAGTATTTT. This gives the protein CASSLGVDTQYF.

This rearrangement joins TRBV10-3 to TRBJ1-6; TRBD1 agrees at 10 bases. Germline lookup yields CDR1 ENHRY and CDR2 SYGVKD. V shed 3 bases, J shed 10 bases, and the junction held 6 bases outside the gene matches. CDR3 length: 15 residues. The CDR3 loop is CAISDGTGDRSPLHF. The CDR3 DNA sequence: TGTGCCATCAGTGACGGGACAGGGGATAGGTCACCCCTCCACTTT.

The chain couples TRBV5-5 to TRBJ2-7, with D perhaps TRBD1 (6 bases). The germline V and J ends were trimmed by 4 bases and 6 bases, with 20 bases remaining between them. The CDR3 spans 15 residues. Germline values: CDR1 SGHKS, CDR2 YYEKEE (reference sequence). CDR3 coding DNA: TGTGCCAGCAGCCGATCGCCGGACAGTTCCCTCGAGCAGTACTTC. Translated: CASSRSPDSSLEQYF.

This clonotype was recorded a few times. The chain employs TRBV19 and TRBJ1-1; TRBD1 aligns across 7 bases. The CDR3 has 14 residues. Looked up from germline, CDR1 is LNHDA and CDR2 is SQIVND (reference sequence). The V and J ends lost 6 bases and 3 bases, in that order; junction bases with no gene match: 7. The CDR3, as DNA: TGTGCCAGTAGAGCCGACAGGGACCACACTGAAGCTTTCTTT. It specifies CASRADRDHTEAFF. Variable domain in full (rest from reference TRBV19 and TRBJ1-1): DGGITQSPKYLFRKEGQNVTLSCEQNLNHDAMYWYRQDPGQGLRLIYYSQIVNDFQKGDIAEGYSVSREKKESFPLTVTSAQKNPTAFYLCASRADRDHTEAFFGQGTRLTVV.

Of note for this clonotype: Possible read error: a much larger clone is one base away. The rearrangement joins TRBV12-5 to TRBJ2-1, with D possibly being TRBD1 (5 bases). This CDR3 contains 14 residues. Germline V CDR1 and CDR2: LGHNT, FRNRAP. V dropped 2 bases and J dropped 9 bases, with 14 bases sitting between them. CDR3 DNA: TGTGCTAGTGGTTTGAGGGCAAAGGGGTGTGAGCAGTTCTTC. It specifies CASGLRAKGCEQFF.

This clonotype has ten or more counts. The genes are TRBV12-3 or TRBV12-4 and TRBJ2-5; D is perhaps TRBD1 (6 bases). Trimming pared 5 bases from V and 0 bases from J, leaving 16 bases between. CDR3 length: 16 amino acids. The CDR3 DNA sequence: TGTGCCAGCAGTCCAACCCCAGGGGTTGACCAAGAGACCCAGTACTTC. Protein product: CASSPTPGVDQETQYF.

The chain couples TRBV11-3 to TRBJ2-2; D is perhaps TRBD1 (5 bases). The CDR3 runs 14 residues. V lost 8 bases and J 3 bases, leaving 13 bases between the germline ends. CDR1 is SGHNT and CDR2 is YENEEA in the germline V gene. The CDR3 region has the DNA TGTGCCAGCCTAAGGGGCTCCTACACCGGGGAGCTGTTTTTT. Translating it yields CASLRGSYTGELFF.

The sample holds many counts of this clonotype. The V gene is TRBV5-8, the J gene TRBJ2-3, with no clear D. The V gene's germline CDR1 is SGHTS and CDR2 YDEGEE. CDR3 size: 15 residues. V gave up 0 bases and J gave up 4 bases, with 12 bases separating them. The CDR3 region has the DNA TGTGCCAGCAGCTTGGTGCGTCAGGCCCCAGATACGCAGTATTTT. Its protein is CASSLVRQAPDTQYF.

This clonotype was seen many times. The chain has TRBV3-1 and TRBJ2-7; D gene ambiguous. CDR3 length: 12 residues. V was pared by 0 bases and J by 3 bases, with 3 bases between. From germline, CDR1 is LGHDT and CDR2 YNNKEL (reference sequence). The CDR3: CASSQEVYEQYF. The DNA for the CDR3 is TGTGCCAGCAGCCAAGAAGTCTACGAGCAGTACTTC.

The chain joins TRBV28 to TRBJ1-5, with 8 bases aligning to TRBD1. Per germline, CDR1 MDHEN and CDR2 SYDVKM. With V trimmed by 6 bases and J by 4 bases, 8 bases remained unmatched. This CDR3 is built from 15 residues. In DNA form, the CDR3 reads TGTGCCAGCAGACCAGACAGGGGAAGAAATCAGCCCCAGCATTTT. Translating gives CASRPDRGRNQPQHF. The variable domain in full, completed from reference TRBV28 and TRBJ1-5, reads DVKVTQSSRYLVKRTGEKVFLECVQDMDHENMFWYRQDPGLGLRLIYFSYDVKMKEKGDIPEGYSVSREKKERFSLILESASTNQTSMYLCASRPDRGRNQPQHFGDGTRLSIL.

This clonotype appeared many times. This chain uses TRBV27 with TRBJ1-1; D unclear. V was trimmed by 2 bases and J by 4 bases, leaving 17 bases between them. Germline CDR1 is MNHEY and CDR2 is SMNVEV (reference sequence). CDR3 length: 16 amino acids. CDR3 nucleotides: TGTGCCAGCAGTTTAAAAGGACCGTCTACATCCACTGAAGCTTTCTTT. It specifies CASSLKGPSTSTEAFF.

This clonotype has at least ten counts. The V and J genes are TRBV7-3 and TRBJ2-1, with 13 bases aligning to TRBD2. The J segment lost 5 bases and the V segment lost 3 bases, leaving 7 bases of the junction unmatched. The germline gives CDR1 SGHTA, CDR2 FQGTGA. This CDR3 region has 17 residues. The chain's CDR3 is CASSFYGGLAGNNEQFF. In DNA form, the CDR3 reads TGTGCCAGCAGCTTCTACGGGGGACTAGCGGGAAACAATGAGCAGTTCTTC.